The sequence of this T cell receptor beta chain was determined in a study of T cell changes during pregnancy in multiple sclerosis. Produced via immunoSEQ multiplex PCR; TCRdb's table is partial and in-frame only. In the table there are over 45,000 clones, about 90% of which are singletons. The CDR3 covers 18 residues. The V segment lost 1 base and the J segment 6 bases; nucleotides outside the gene matches: 16. Looked up from germline, CDR1 is SGHVS and CDR2 is FQNEAQ. The clonotype originates from a female donor with multiple sclerosis, enrolled in a pregnancy study. This rearrangement joins TRBV7-8 to TRBJ2-7, with TRBD2 matching 9 bases. The source material was CD4+ T cells from peripheral blood mononuclear cells, sampled after pregnancy. CDR3 nucleotides: TGTGCCAGCAGCTTAGGATCGGGGTGGACTAGCGTGAGTAGCGAGCAGTACTTC. Its translation: CASSLGSGWTSVSSEQYF.